This passage covers 6 T cell receptor beta chains from one sample sequenced in a study of blood T cell repertoires in COVID-19. Generated by immunoSEQ multiplex PCR, the TCRdb table keeps only in-frame clones and is missing some. The data contain around 250,000 clones, 86% of them singletons. Sequencing used peripheral blood. All receptors come from a middle-aged man with active or convalescent COVID-19.

J is TRBJ1-6 and V is TRBV10-3; no definite D call. Germline CDR1 reads ENHRY; CDR2 reads SYGVKD. The CDR3 is 14 residues long. Trimming left V 4 bases short and J 7 bases short, with 11 bases between. CDR3 sequence reads: CAISAQDTNSPLHF. The CDR3 DNA reads as TGTGCCATCAGTGCGCAGGATACAAATTCACCCCTCCACTTT.

The genes are TRBV18 and TRBJ1-2, with TRBD1 as a possible D gene (5 bases). Germline V gene lookup returns CDR1 KGHSH and CDR2 LQKENI. The V end lost 2 bases, the J end lost 8 bases, and 21 bases lay between the germline ends. The CDR3 is 16 amino acids. Here the CDR3 reads CASSPDLSGTTWGYTF. DNA for the CDR3: TGTGCCAGCTCACCAGATCTATCGGGGACTACTTGGGGCTACACCTTC.

This chain joins TRBV7-8 and TRBJ2-7, with TRBD1 matching over 10 bases. This CDR3 comprises 15 residues. The germline CDR1 and CDR2 sequences are SGHVS and FQNEAQ. V was pared by 3 bases and J by 2 bases, with 4 bases of the junction left unmatched. Here the CDR3 reads CASSFGGQGAYEQYF. CDR3 bases: TGTGCCAGCAGCTTTGGAGGACAGGGGGCCTACGAGCAGTACTTC.

The chain has TRBV3-1 (or the pseudogene TRBV3-2) and TRBJ1-4; no definite D call. CDR1 is LGHDT and CDR2 is YNNKEL in the germline V gene (reference sequence). The V and J ends lost 4 bases and 5 bases respectively, with 14 bases between them. The CDR3 loop spans 15 amino acids. The CDR3 DNA is TGTGCCAGCAGCCCAAGGAGCCAGCTCAATGAAAAACTGTTTTTT. It is translated as CASSPRSQLNEKLFF.

The rearrangement uses TRBV6-5 and TRBJ2-3; D is possibly TRBD2 (6 bases). CDR1 and CDR2 (germline): MNHEY, SVGAGI. The V end lost 6 bases, the J end lost 0 bases, and 13 bases lay between the germline ends. The CDR3 is 15 amino acids. CDR3 region: CASRSLALSTDTQYF. The CDR3 DNA sequence: TGTGCCAGCAGGTCACTAGCCCTAAGCACAGATACGCAGTATTTT.

The chain carries TRBV4-1 and TRBJ2-1; TRBD2 matches 10 bases. CDR1 is MGHRA, CDR2 YSYEKL, per germline. J was trimmed by 2 bases and V by 0 bases; bases with no gene match: 4. CDR3 length: 17 amino acids. The chain's CDR3 is CASSQDRAGGPYNEQFF. The CDR3 DNA reads as TGCGCCAGCAGCCAAGATCGAGCGGGAGGGCCCTACAATGAGCAGTTCTTC.